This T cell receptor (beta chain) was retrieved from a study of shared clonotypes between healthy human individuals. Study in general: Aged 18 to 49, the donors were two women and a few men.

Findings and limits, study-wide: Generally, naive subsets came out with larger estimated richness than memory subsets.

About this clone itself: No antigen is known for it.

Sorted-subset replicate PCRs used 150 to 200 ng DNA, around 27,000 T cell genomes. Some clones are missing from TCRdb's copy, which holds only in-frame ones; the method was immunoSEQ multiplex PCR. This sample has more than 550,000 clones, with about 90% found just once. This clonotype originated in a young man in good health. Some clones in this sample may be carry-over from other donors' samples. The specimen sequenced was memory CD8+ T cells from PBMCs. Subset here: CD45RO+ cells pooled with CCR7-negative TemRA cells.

CDR3 protein: CASSLRGTVAGELFF. The CDR3 coding sequence is TGTGCCAGCAGCTTAAGGGGCACGGTGGCCGGGGAGCTGTTTTTT. This chain uses TRBV7-3 with TRBJ2-2, with D tentatively TRBD1 (5 bases). Germline loops: CDR1 SGHTA, CDR2 FQGTGA. The CDR3 loop spans 15 amino acids. The V gene lost 1 base and the J gene lost 6 bases, with 12 bases spanning the gap.